This T cell receptor (beta chain) derives from a study of blood T cell repertoires in COVID-19. Whole-study context: Spain, Italy and the United States supplied samples that represented acute and convalescent COVID-19.

In the original processing: Amplification of reference gene primers was used by the study to estimate nucleated cell counts. Profiling relied on immunoSEQ multiplex PCR, and the TCRdb table lists in-frame clones only, not all of them. For V, J and clone size, that table is used; D and trimming come from the DNA. The data show 410,000 or so clones, about 91% seen once. Trimming removed 0 bases from V and 8 bases from J, with 7 bases in between. This CDR3 is 13 amino acids long. Germline-derived CDR1 and CDR2 are SGHTA and FQGTGA. It was during active infection that Seattle patients were enrolled and then longitudinally followed.

This clonotype was obtained from a woman aged 40 to 50 with COVID-19, enrolled during active disease. The chain has TRBV7-3 and TRBJ1-4; no definite D call. Sequencing used peripheral blood. The CDR3 region is CASSLTPGEKLFF. DNA for the CDR3: TGTGCCAGCAGCTTAACACCCGGGGAAAAACTGTTTTTT.